This TCR beta chain was retrieved from a study of T cells in Graves' hyperthyroidism and ophthalmopathy. RNA transcripts provided the source from which TCR beta CDR3 regions were amplified. The HTBI primer set served for first-round RT-PCR of the TCR CDR3. MiXCR was run by TCRdb on the multiplex PCR reads, yielding one entry per CDR3 protein. The data hold roughly 24,000 distinct CDR3 sequences, with 40% to 55% observed a single time. This clonotype was counted at least ten times. Among the patients, aged 18 to 65, hyperthyroidism was newly diagnosed and had lasted under 2 months. CDR1 and CDR2 (germline): LNHDA, SQIVND (reference sequence). V was clipped by 5 bases and J by 5 bases; unmatched bases: 8. This CDR3 is built from 14 residues.

This chain links TRBV19 with TRBJ1-2; TRBD1 aligns across 7 bases. Material for sequencing was blood. This receptor was obtained from a woman aged 25 to 39 with Graves' hyperthyroidism. The CDR3 sequence is CASSSSGTAYGYTF. The CDR3 DNA reads as TGTGCCAGTAGTTCGTCCGGGACAGCGTATGGCTACACCTTC. Together with reference TRBV19 and TRBJ1-2, the CDR3 gives the full variable domain: DGGITQSPKYLFRKEGQNVTLSCEQNLNHDAMYWYRQDPGQGLRLIYYSQIVNDFQKGDIAEGYSVSREKKESFPLTVTSAQKNPTAFYLCASSSSGTAYGYTFGSGTRLTVV.